These T cell receptor beta chains were read from a single sample in a study of blood T cell repertoires in COVID-19. Sequenced by immunoSEQ multiplex PCR; TCRdb stores in-frame clones only, minus some. The table includes about 59,000 clones, around 91% detected once. The sample consisted of peripheral blood. These receptors were taken from a human donor in a cohort sampled during active COVID-19. Both conserved end residues are part of each CDR3.

CDR3aa | len | j_gene | v_gene
CASDRVLYEQYF | 12 | TRBJ2-7 | TRBV19
CASSFGLAGGTQYF | 14 | TRBJ2-5 | TRBV11-1
CASRTPTGSHEQYF | 14 | TRBJ2-7 | TRBV6-5
CAISDISGNRGYTF | 14 | TRBJ1-2 | TRBV10-3
CASSLEYYNEQFF | 13 | TRBJ2-1 | TRBV11-3
CASSLSIGLTGGNTDTQYF | 19 | TRBJ2-3 | TRBV7-2
CATSRGQAGHLNTQYF | 16 | TRBJ2-3 | TRBV15
CASGSSYEQYF | 11 | TRBJ2-7 | TRBV28
CASSLATGVGTDTQYF | 16 | TRBJ2-3 | TRBV7-9
CASSLGGPAGGYNEQFF | 17 | TRBJ2-1 | TRBV5-4
CAWSVSGGFSSYNSPLHF | 18 | TRBJ1-6 | TRBV30
CASSPTLSYEQYF | 13 | TRBJ2-7 | TRBV18
CASSLRTGYGYTF | 13 | TRBJ1-2 | TRBV28
CASSQAFSEETQYF | 14 | TRBJ2-5 | TRBV4-2
CASSSDRGTEAFF | 13 | TRBJ1-1 | TRBV7-9
CASSRSGTGAGNTIYF | 16 | TRBJ1-3 | TRBV9
CASTQGRGPRRAFF | 14 | TRBJ1-1 | TRBV3-1/TRBV3-2
CASSQGGNYGYTF | 13 | TRBJ1-2 | TRBV19
CASSEGATRGTGEPFF | 16 | TRBJ2-2 | TRBV5-1
CASSPQGRSPGLSGELFF | 18 | TRBJ2-2 | TRBV5-4